This T cell receptor (beta chain) comes out of a study of shared clonotypes between healthy human individuals (dated by TCRdb to the early 2020s). Background on the whole study: Two women and a few men aged 18 to 49 years were included in the cohort. For each donor, CD4 naive and CD4 memory were each run on three plates, CD8 naive on two plates, and CD8 memory on one plate. The study deeply sequenced blood TCR repertoires of five healthy adults to estimate repertoire size and the extent of clonotype sharing between individuals. To increase sequencing depth and limit assay-specific biases, TCR repertoire library preparation and sequencing were carried out by different laboratories using diverse techniques. Per donor, leukapheresis produced somewhere between about 0.94 and 9 billion PBMCs. The paper as a whole reports these results and caveats: Even with the large sequencing depth, rarefaction of the sorted-subset datasets indicated that sequencing was incomplete. Compared with non-shared clonotypes, the clonotypes found in all four sorted-subset donors had higher generation probabilities. The small number of donors limited the genetic and exposure-history diversity represented. Pairwise subsampling indicated that sequencing depth was expected to affect the degree of clonotype sharing among donors. Naive subsets generally had larger estimated clonotype richness than memory subsets did. Sharing across a few donors was observed for about 5% of naive CD4, about 4% of naive CD8, about 2.5% of memory CD4, and around 0.4% of memory CD8 clonotypes. Only blood was sampled, and tissue TCR repertoires likely differ from those in blood.

With regard to this clone: Its antigen specificity is not known. No quality values exist for individual bases; no much larger clone is one base distant.

Using the deep immunoSEQ assay, multiplex PCR amplified TCR CDR3 regions from genomic DNA. Extracted genomic DNA from each cell subset was spread evenly across all wells of several immunoSEQ 96-well plates, with each plate serving as a replicate. For sorted subsets, 150 to 200 ng genomic DNA, equal to about 30,000 T cell genomes, was loaded into each replicate PCR. Purified libraries were quantified with a Qubit 3.0 fluorometer, sized on a Bioanalyzer 2100, and re-quantified with the KAPA Library Quantification kit. Every immunoSEQ 96-well plate was sequenced on a separate single-read 150-cycle Illumina NextSeq 550 flow cell. Under the source paper's analysis protocol: Because only junctional sequences without quality scores were contained in the immunoSEQ output, filtering matching that applied to full-length reads could not be performed. Sequences were annotated with PyIR, a Python wrapper for IgBLAST v1.9, using IMGT germline references to assign V/J genes and CDR3. Reads were filtered out if the reads had weak V/J assignments (E-value above 1e-6), no CDR3, stop codons, out-of-frame junctions, or ambiguous translated residues. V3J clonotypes were defined by identical inferred V gene, J gene, and CDR3 amino acid sequence. Percentage overlap between repertoires was calculated by dividing the number of shared unique clonotypes by the size of the smaller repertoire. RTK rarefaction, the Chao1 estimator, and Recon v2.1 estimates of unobserved clonotypes were used to assess repertoire richness. OLGA was used to compute generation probabilities for all TCRbeta clonotypes that the gDNA method yielded from four donors. TCRdb limited this immuneACCESS table to in-frame rearrangements with V and J called. A share of clones is missing; checked studies link under half to unresolved V genes, and the rest is unexplained. V and J calls and clone size are copied from that table; D and trimming were computed from the DNA. In all, the sample holds hundreds of thousands of clones, and almost 97% of those were seen once. Of the sample, around 0.06% is held by the ten largest clones.

The donors were healthy, HIV-negative adults who had no recently reported acute infections or vaccinations. Every donor was a Caucasian adult residing in Nashville, Tennessee, USA. CD4+ T cells were enriched through magnetic negative selection, after which naive cells were positively selected on CD45RA and the remaining negative fraction served as the memory subset. After blood collection by leukapheresis, PBMCs were isolated using Ficoll-Histopaque density gradient centrifugation and then cryopreserved in the vapor phase of liquid nitrogen. Analytical flow cytometry was used to check the purity and quantity of each magnetically sorted T cell population. From each sorted fraction, genomic DNA was isolated and quantified by UV absorbance on a Nanodrop 2000c. Per the germline V gene (reference sequence), LNHDA is the CDR1 and SQIVND is the CDR2. V gives up 4 bases and J gives up 3 bases, and the segment between their germline ends measures 13 bases. Inclusive of the bounding cysteine and phenylalanine, the CDR3 is 14 residues long. Only CDR3 DNA is held: 42 bases, read in frame from base 1.

Sample: naive CD4+ T cells sorted from blood. In the paper's terms, the cell subset or site label means: CD45RA+ positively selected. This clonotype was sampled from a woman younger than 45 in good health. The receptor chain draws on TRBV19 and TRBJ2-7, with TRBD1 perhaps the D gene, on 6 matching bases. The CDR3 has the sequence CASSRDNSGYEQYF. The DNA sequence reads TGTGCCAGTAGTAGGGACAACAGCGGCTACGAGCAGTACTTC.